This is a list of T cell receptor beta chains from one sample in a study of blood T cell repertoires in COVID-19. Profiling relied on immunoSEQ multiplex PCR, and the TCRdb table lists in-frame clones only, not all of them. The repertoire includes fewer than 40,000 clones, 75% to 90% of them detected once, and about 26% sits in the top ten. Sequencing was carried out using peripheral blood. The receptors shown here come from a woman aged 80 or older with active or convalescent COVID-19. Both conserved end residues are part of each CDR3.

TRBV6-2/TRBV6-3,TRBJ1-2,CASSRRSQTNGYTF
TRBV7-9,TRBJ2-3,CASSLYEGDTQYF
TRBV5-5,TRBJ1-2,CASRLSGTGYGYTF
TRBV27,TRBJ1-2,CASSSTGLSYGYTF
TRBV25-1,TRBJ1-3,CASRGTGPGNTIYF
TRBV4-2,TRBJ2-3,CASSRDYPSTDTQYF
TRBV3-1/TRBV3-2,TRBJ2-7,CASSRQGRYEQYF
TRBV11-3,TRBJ2-1,CASSPSGTAYNEQFF
TRBV6-1,TRBJ1-1,CASSEQGENTEAFF
TRBV3-1/TRBV3-2,TRBJ1-1,CASSPLGATEAFF
TRBV12-3/TRBV12-4,TRBJ1-1,CASNTERNTEAFF
TRBV5-1,TRBJ2-3,CASSLWASGTSTDTQYF
TRBV6-5,TRBJ2-2,CASSQRAEVTGELFF
TRBV9,TRBJ1-2,CASSGRTRGYNYGYTF
TRBV2,TRBJ2-2,CASSEGGVGNTGELFF
TRBV4-1,TRBJ1-3,CASSQGRARSGNTIYF
TRBV11-1,TRBJ2-5,CASSLAQVGAVETQYF
TRBV5-1,TRBJ2-5,CASSFPPGQGALIETQYF
TRBV12-3/TRBV12-4,TRBJ1-4,CASSLTGGKLFF
TRBV4-1,TRBJ2-2,CASSQGQGYNTGELFF
TRBV11-2,TRBJ1-6,CASSPGTGNSPLHF
TRBV7-6,TRBJ2-7,CASSLGRDSSYEQYF
TRBV18,TRBJ1-3,CASSPSGGSGNTIYF
TRBV12-3/TRBV12-4,TRBJ1-5,CASSRTGEQPQHF
TRBV28,TRBJ2-7,CASSSPTSGGDEQYF
TRBV19,TRBJ2-1,CASSISAGKINEQFF
TRBV3-1/TRBV3-2,TRBJ2-7,CASSQGSFGEQYF
TRBV5-8,TRBJ2-1,CASSPGHLSSSYNEQFF
TRBV10-3,TRBJ1-6,CAISGGQDNKKGSPLHF
TRBV24-1,TRBJ2-1,CATSDSGGGFYNEQFF
TRBV21-1,TRBJ1-1,CASSKTDRVEGGNTEAFF
TRBV6-2/TRBV6-3,TRBJ2-7,CASSLLAGAPYEQYF
TRBV5-8,TRBJ2-2,CASSLVRVWTGELFF
TRBV6-5,TRBJ1-2,CASRAGDSYGYTF
TRBV5-1,TRBJ2-1,CASSVGYFSGANYNEQFF
TRBV7-2,TRBJ2-7,CASSLVWPYEQYF
TRBV5-1,TRBJ1-2,CASSTGGPPLGYTF
TRBV9,TRBJ2-1,CASSVGGGASYNEQFF
TRBV5-1,TRBJ2-2,CASSLGPSGSDTGELFF
TRBV5-4,TRBJ2-3,CASSMGLAGATDTQYF
TRBV19,TRBJ2-2,CASSIRGAINTGELFF
TRBV7-9,TRBJ1-6,CASSLEGGTSPLHF